The 2 T cell receptor beta chains reported below all come from one sample, sequenced in a study of HIV-infected patients and healthy controls. Around 530 ng RNA was reverse transcribed with alpha and beta constant-region primers. Each of the alpha and beta chains got its own library through chain-specific third strand synthesis with indices. Using its own MiXCR run on the 5' RACE reads, TCRdb lists one record per CDR3 protein. The sample lists about 6,600 distinct CDR3 sequences, roughly 9.1% occurring once. Roughly three months, about 14 weeks, into antiretroviral therapy, follow-up blood was collected. All unsorted peripheral T cells were captured because whole blood was used without fractionation. Sequenced here: blood, sampled during antiretroviral therapy. These receptors were obtained from an adult with HIV infection.

This clonotype was recorded at least ten times. J is TRBJ2-5 and V is TRBV5-5, with D unclear. Trimming took off 6 bases at V and 1 base at J, with 22 bases between the two ends. This CDR3 region has 17 residues. The germline CDR1 and CDR2 sequences are SGHKS and YYEKEE (reference sequence). The DNA of the CDR3 is TGTGCCAGCAAATACGAAAGCAGGCGAGTGCTCCAAGAGACCCAGTACTTC. Translation: CASKYESRRVLQETQYF.

This clonotype is categorized as medium-sized. The chain couples TRBV12-3 or TRBV12-4 to TRBJ1-5; D uncertain. V was cut by 11 bases and J by 7 bases, with 6 bases left in between. This CDR3 is built from 9 residues. The CDR3 coding sequence is TGTGCCTCCGGGCAGCCCCAGCATTTT. It is translated as CASGQPQHF.